This record concerns one T cell receptor (beta chain) sequence. The CDR3 runs to 15 residues. V lost 7 bases to trimming and J lost 1 base, with 14 bases between them. Germline V gene sequence: CDR1 SGHRS, CDR2 YFSETQ. The data were taken from a study of blood T cell repertoires in COVID-19. The method was immunoSEQ multiplex PCR; TCRdb's version includes in-frame clones alone and lacks a portion of them. The sample yields under 500,000 clones, around 89% seen once. This receptor was identified in a woman aged 25 to 39 with acute or convalescent COVID-19. This chain uses TRBV5-1 with TRBJ2-2, with D maybe TRBD1 (5 bases). The specimen sequenced was peripheral blood. CDR3: CASATQRGNTGELFF. The CDR3 bases are TGCGCCAGCGCCACGCAAAGGGGGAACACCGGGGAGCTGTTTTTT.